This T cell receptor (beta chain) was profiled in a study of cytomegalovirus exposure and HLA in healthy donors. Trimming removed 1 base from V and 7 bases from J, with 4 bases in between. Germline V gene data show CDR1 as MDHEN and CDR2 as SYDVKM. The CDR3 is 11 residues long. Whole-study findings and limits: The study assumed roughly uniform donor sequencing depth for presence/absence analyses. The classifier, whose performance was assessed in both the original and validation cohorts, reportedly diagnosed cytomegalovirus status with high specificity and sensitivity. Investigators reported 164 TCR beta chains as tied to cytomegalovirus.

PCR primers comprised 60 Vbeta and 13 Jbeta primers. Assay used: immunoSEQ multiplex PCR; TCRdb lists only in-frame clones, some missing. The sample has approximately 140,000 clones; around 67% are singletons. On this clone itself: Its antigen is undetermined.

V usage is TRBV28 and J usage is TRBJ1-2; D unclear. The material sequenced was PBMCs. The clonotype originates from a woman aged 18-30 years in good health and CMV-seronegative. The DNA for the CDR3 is TGTGCCAGCAGTTTATCGCGTGGCTACACCTTC. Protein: CASSLSRGYTF.